This entry concerns a single T cell receptor (beta chain). Antigen unknown. The PCR used 60 Vbeta and 13 Jbeta primers. The repertoire was sequenced with immunoSEQ multiplex PCR; TCRdb's copy has only in-frame clones and lacks some. The data contain 180,000 or so clones, about 9% of them singletons. This record belongs to a study of cytomegalovirus exposure and HLA in healthy donors. General observations from the study: The sole available immune exposure information was CMV serostatus. The HLA-A and HLA-B alleles of most subjects were reportedly predicted accurately from TCR beta sequences.

The sequenced sample was PBMCs. This clonotype was sampled from a woman younger than 45 in good health and CMV-seropositive.

The CDR3 coding sequence is TGTGCCAGCAGCCCACCTCGAGCGGGATTGAACAATGAGCAGTTCTTC. This sequence encodes CASSPPRAGLNNEQFF. The chain uses TRBV6-6 and TRBJ2-1; 7 nucleotides align to TRBD2. Looked up from germline, CDR1 is MNHNY and CDR2 is SVGAGI (reference sequence). The V and J ends lost 6 bases and 5 bases, in that order; junction bases with no gene match: 13. This CDR3 is built from 16 residues.